The 16 T cell receptor beta chains given below trace back to one sample, sequenced in a study of circulating and synovial CD4+ cells in juvenile arthritis. Some clones are missing from TCRdb's copy, which holds only in-frame ones; the method was immunoSEQ multiplex PCR. The sample yields over 30,000 clones, approximately 94% seen once. The source material was CD4+ T cells from blood. Receptor source: a human donor with juvenile idiopathic arthritis.

The rearrangement links TRBV7-2 to TRBJ1-4; D perhaps matches TRBD1 (5 bases). The CDR3 consists of 17 residues. The germline V gene has CDR1 SGHTA and CDR2 FQGNSA. Between the trimmed V and J ends, which lost 5 bases and 0 bases, there was a span of 16 bases. CDR3 sequence reads: CASSVGGLGATNEKLFF. CDR3 coding DNA: TGTGCCAGCAGCGTCGGGGGACTGGGTGCAACTAATGAAAAACTGTTTTTT.

The V and J genes are TRBV23-1 and TRBJ1-2, with TRBD1 identical over 8 bases. TRBV23-1 is marked as an open reading frame, function uncertain. The CDR3 is 15 residues long. V shed 0 bases, J shed 14 bases, and the junction held 14 bases outside the gene matches. The chain's CDR3 is CASSQSLRGPERRTF. CDR3 DNA: TGCGCCAGCAGTCAATCGCTCAGGGGGCCAGAGCGGCGGACCTTC.

The count of this clone is one. CDR3 in DNA: TGTGCCAGCAGCTTGAGTTTGCGGAGGGGGGGGCAAGAGACCCAGTACTTC. It encodes CASSLSLRRGGQETQYF. The chain employs TRBV13 and TRBJ2-5, with D possibly being TRBD2 (7 bases). CDR3 length equals 17 residues. The germline V gene has CDR1 PRHDT and CDR2 FYEKMQ (reference sequence). Trimming stripped 3 bases from V and 2 bases from J, with 19 bases between.

This clone has a single count. The genes are TRBV19 and TRBJ1-2; D perhaps matches TRBD1 (6 bases). The V end was cut by 9 bases, the J end by 3 bases, with 17 bases between. The CDR3 sequence is 14 residues long. Germline V lookup: CDR1 LNHDA, CDR2 SQIVND (reference sequence). The CDR3 protein is CASTLPGTYYGYTF. CDR3 nucleotides: TGTGCCAGCACCCTCCCGGGGACATACTATGGCTACACCTTC.

The rearrangement joins TRBV11-2 to TRBJ2-1; TRBD2 is a possible D gene (6 bases). The CDR3 covers 12 residues. The germline V gene encodes CDR1 SGHAT and CDR2 FQNNGV. Trimming took 9 bases from V and 5 from J, leaving 11 bases between them. CDR3 protein: CASGGRNNEQFF. The CDR3 DNA reads TGTGCCAGTGGGGGGAGGAACAATGAGCAGTTCTTC.

With respect to this clone: An end of the junction does not agree with germline; a read error may underlie this. Different DNA sequences within this sample yield the same CDR3. This chain links TRBV5-4 with TRBJ1-6; TRBD1 might be the D (5 bases). CDR1 and CDR2 (germline): SGHNT, YYREEE (reference sequence). The CDR3 has 17 residues. CDR3 residues: CASRPSVGGVRNSPLHF. CDR3 in DNA: TGTGCCAGCAGACCTTCGGTCGGGGGAGTTCGTAATTCCCCCCTCCACTTT.

The chain uses TRBV9 and TRBJ1-4; D may be TRBD1 (5 bases). Trimming took 2 bases from V and 8 from J, leaving 16 bases between them. CDR1 is SGDLS, CDR2 YYNGEE, per germline. CDR3 size: 15 residues. The CDR3, as DNA: TGTGCCAGCAGCGTTAACTGGCAGGGTTTCGAAAAACTGTTTTTT. Amino acid sequence: CASSVNWQGFEKLFF.

V and J are TRBV6-4 and TRBJ2-1, with TRBD1 as a possible D gene (5 bases). Germline CDR1 reads MRHNA; CDR2 reads SNTAGT. V was shortened by 0 bases and J by 6 bases, with 9 bases between the two germline ends. The CDR3 is made up of 14 amino acids. The CDR3, as DNA: TGTGCCAGCAGTGACTCGGGCAGGGTCAATGAGCAGTTCTTC. As protein: CASSDSGRVNEQFF.

The chain carries TRBV6-4 and TRBJ1-4; 7 nucleotides align to TRBD1. CDR1 and CDR2 from the germline V gene are MRHNA and SNTAGT. Trimming took 7 bases from V and 7 from J; bases not matched to a gene: 12. The CDR3 is 15 residues long. DNA of the CDR3: TGTGCCAGCACCTCAGCAGGGGGTTTTGGTGAAAAACTGTTTTTT. This codes for CASTSAGGFGEKLFF.

The chain links TRBV4-2 to TRBJ2-7; 7 nucleotides line up with TRBD1. V lost 0 bases, J lost 1 base, and 6 bases stayed unmatched. The CDR3 totals 16 residues. CDR1 is LGHNA and CDR2 is YNFKEQ in the germline V gene. The CDR3 protein is CASSQDLMGQSYEQYF. CDR3 DNA: TGTGCCAGCAGCCAAGATCTTATGGGACAGTCCTACGAGCAGTACTTC.

V gene TRBV5-8 combines with J gene TRBJ1-2; perhaps TRBD1 as D (6 bases). CDR3 size: 16 residues. V was clipped by 0 bases and J by 1 base, with 13 bases between them. Per germline, CDR1 SGHTS and CDR2 YDEGEE. Here the CDR3 reads CASSLALTGLNYGYTF. The CDR3 nucleotides are TGTGCCAGCAGCTTGGCGCTGACAGGTCTTAACTATGGCTACACCTTC.

CDR3 nucleotides: TGTGCCAGCAGCAAGGGACTAGCGGGGGAGGCAACAGATACGCAGTATTTT. Encoded protein: CASSKGLAGEATDTQYF. The rearrangement uses TRBV11-2 and TRBJ2-3, with 14 bases fitting TRBD2. From germline, CDR1 is SGHAT and CDR2 FQNNGV. The CDR3 loop spans 17 amino acids. J gave up 3 bases and V 5 bases, and 7 bases lay outside the gene matches.

The chain has TRBV5-1 and TRBJ2-7; 9 bases line up with TRBD1. The CDR3 has 15 residues. Germline V gives CDR1 SGHRS, CDR2 YFSETQ. V dropped 4 bases and J dropped 3; count of bases not matched to a gene: 8. The CDR3 DNA reads as TGCGCCAGCAGCCCCGGGACAGGGAGGTTCTACGAGCAGTACTTC. This gives the protein CASSPGTGRFYEQYF.

This rearrangement joins TRBV5-4 to TRBJ1-1; maybe TRBD1 (5 bases). Trimming stripped 0 bases from V and 10 bases from J, with 13 bases between. The CDR3 is 13 residues long. Germline V gene lookup returns CDR1 SGHNT and CDR2 YYREEE (reference sequence). This chain's CDR3 is CASSLDSFQGAFF. The DNA of the CDR3 is TGTGCCAGCAGCTTGGACTCCTTCCAGGGAGCTTTCTTT.

The V call is TRBV19, the J call TRBJ1-1, with D possibly matching TRBD1 (5 bases). CDR1 LNHDA and CDR2 SQIVND come from the germline V gene (reference sequence). This CDR3 comprises 14 residues. V lost 3 bases to trimming and J lost 10 bases, with 18 bases between them. CDR3 amino acids: CASSIWGGTLGAFF. The DNA for the CDR3 is TGTGCCAGTAGTATCTGGGGGGGAACACTGGGAGCTTTCTTT.

About this clone itself: The same CDR3 arises from other DNA sequences in this sample as well. This chain connects TRBV6-5 to TRBJ1-6; D is unresolved. The germline V and J ends were trimmed by 7 bases and 0 bases, with 7 bases remaining between them. CDR3 length: 14 amino acids. Germline values: CDR1 MNHEY, CDR2 SVGAGI. The CDR3 is CASMVDSYNSPLHF. CDR3 sequence (DNA): TGTGCCAGCATGGTAGACTCCTATAATTCACCCCTCCACTTT.